The clone carrying this TCR beta chain turned up a few times. The antigen remains unidentified. Deletions cut 9 bases from V and 0 bases from J, with 5 bases between. The CDR3 is made up of 12 amino acids. Looked up from germline, CDR1 is MDHEN and CDR2 is SYDVKM. Stated time point: persistent/refractory GD, antithyroid drugs over 5 years with positive TRAb. PBMCs provided the RNA from which the TCR library was made. By American Thyroid Association guidelines, Graves' disease was diagnosed in the cohort. An approximately 10-milliliter sample of peripheral blood was drawn into EDTA tubes. This record belongs to a study of regulatory T cells in long-lasting Graves disease. Study results and caveats: TRBV28, TRBJ1-2 and TRBJ2-5 emerged as the favored segments in persistent disease.

Sequencing libraries for TCR beta were prepared with iRepertoire HTBI primers and Arm-PCR of CDR3 regions. The authors' processing: Gene usage covered some 66 TRBV and about 15 TRBJ segments. TCRdb passed the multiplex PCR reads through MiXCR, listing each CDR3 protein once. None of the V and J calls come from the authors' own analysis; TCRdb made them. Of almost 350,000 distinct CDR3 sequences listed, around 20% were seen once; the top ten hold 29%. The receptor comes from a female donor with Graves disease. V and J are TRBV28 and TRBJ2-2; D unclear. The sample in question was peripheral blood mononuclear cells (PBMCs), obtained when the disease was refractory, from a patient treated with antithyroid drugs. CDR3 residues: CASFTNTGELFF. The CDR3 nucleotides read TGTGCCAGTTTCACGAACACCGGGGAGCTGTTTTTT.